This record looks at one T cell receptor beta chain sequence and its context. Its antigen is not identified. This sample was taken from a study of shared clonotypes between healthy human individuals. Broader study findings: The researchers took only blood, and tissue repertoires probably look different.

Unsorted PBMC contributed approximately 270 ng DNA, tens of thousands of T cell genomes, to each replicate PCR. In the original processing: Junction-only immunoSEQ data arrived without quality scores, meaning filtering differed. The assay was immunoSEQ multiplex PCR, and TCRdb's table has in-frame clones only and misses some. V, J and clone size derive from that table, while D and trimming were established from the DNA sequence. Of fewer than 600,000 clones listed, roughly three quarters are singletons. Genomic DNA came from about 95 million PBMCs in unsorted samples. V gave up 4 bases and J gave up 3 bases; unmatched junction bases: 10. The V gene's germline CDR1 is MGHRA and CDR2 YSYEKL. The CDR3 loop spans 16 amino acids.

The source is a woman aged 35 to 49 in good health. Some clones in this sample may be carry-over from other donors' samples. The chain combines TRBV4-1 with TRBJ2-3; 7 nucleotides align to TRBD2. Sequencing was done on a sample of PBMCs. Here the CDR3 reads CASSPYSSGPTDTQYF. CDR3 DNA sequence: TGCGCCAGCAGCCCATACTCTAGCGGACCTACAGATACGCAGTATTTT.